This T cell receptor beta chain was recorded in a study of blood T cell repertoires in COVID-19. Data came from immunoSEQ multiplex PCR; TCRdb stores just in-frame clones and leaves some out. The sample yields around 150,000 clones, about nine tenths seen once. This CDR3 is built from 15 residues. V trimming: 5 bases; J trimming: 1 base; junction bases outside the gene matches: 3. Looked up from germline, CDR1 is LNHDA and CDR2 is SQIVND (reference sequence). Sequencing used peripheral blood. V gene TRBV19 combines with J gene TRBJ1-5, with 9 positions matching TRBD1. This clonotype originated in a woman aged 60-75 years with active or convalescent COVID-19. CDR3 amino acids: CASSGTGSSNQPQHF. The CDR3 coding sequence is TGTGCCAGTAGTGGGACAGGGTCAAGCAATCAGCCCCAGCATTTT. Full variable domain (missing parts from reference TRBV19 and TRBJ1-5): DGGITQSPKYLFRKEGQNVTLSCEQNLNHDAMYWYRQDPGQGLRLIYYSQIVNDFQKGDIAEGYSVSREKKESFPLTVTSAQKNPTAFYLCASSGTGSSNQPQHFGDGTRLSIL.